A single sample is the source of the 22 T cell receptor beta chains below, sequenced in a study of cytomegalovirus exposure and HLA in healthy donors. Primers for the PCR totalled 60 Vbeta and 13 Jbeta. Method: immunoSEQ multiplex PCR; TCRdb's copy keeps in-frame clones and lacks some. The sample has under 200,000 clones, around 83% seen once. The sample taken for sequencing was PBMCs. The origin of the receptors is a girl aged 2-15 years in good health and CMV-seropositive.

This chain uses TRBV7-8 with TRBJ2-1; 10 bases match TRBD2. Germline assignment: CDR1 SGHVS and CDR2 FQNEAQ. This CDR3 has 18 amino acids. V shed 5 bases, J shed 5 bases, and the junction held 15 bases outside the gene matches. CDR3 region: CASSATPSGSPADNEQFF. The CDR3 coding sequence is TGTGCCAGCAGCGCAACCCCTAGCGGGAGCCCTGCGGACAATGAGCAGTTCTTC.

J is TRBJ2-6 and V is TRBV9; the D gene is possibly TRBD1 (5 bases). CDR1 and CDR2 (germline): SGDLS, YYNGEE. The V end was cut by 3 bases, the J end by 0 bases, with 16 bases between. The CDR3 covers 18 residues. This CDR3 is CASSDSRQSGSGANVLTF. CDR3 sequence (DNA): TGTGCCAGCAGCGATAGTCGACAGTCAGGCTCTGGGGCCAACGTCCTGACTTTC. Supplemented by reference TRBV9 and TRBJ2-6, the full variable domain reads DSGVTQTPKHLITATGQRVTLRCSPRSGDLSVYWYQQSLDQGLQFLIQYYNGEERAKGNILERFSAQQFPDLHSELNLSSLELGDSALYFCASSDSRQSGSGANVLTFGAGSRLTVL.

The rearrangement joins TRBV30 to TRBJ1-4; 10 nucleotides line up with TRBD1. Per germline, CDR1 GTSNPN and CDR2 SVGIG (reference sequence). The trim removed 7 bases at V and 1 base at J, leaving 18 bases unmatched. The CDR3 is 19 residues long. The CDR3 region has the DNA TGTGCCTCACCTCGGGGGGGACAGGGGCATGGTGAAACTAATGAAAAACTGTTTTTT. This translates into CASPRGGQGHGETNEKLFF.

The chain recombines TRBV7-6 with TRBJ2-5; possibly TRBD2 for D (7 bases). CDR1 and CDR2 from the germline V gene are SGHVS and FNYEAQ. The ends were cut back, 0 bases at V and 4 bases at J, with 9 bases in the middle. The CDR3 has 14 amino acids. In DNA, the CDR3 is TGTGCCAGCAGCTTAGCGGGGGGGCGAGAGACCCAGTACTTC. Its translation is CASSLAGGRETQYF. Filled out from reference TRBV7-6 and TRBJ2-5, the complete variable domain reads GAGVSQSPRYKVTKRGQDVALRCDPISGHVSLYWYRQALGQGPEFLTYFNYEAQQDKSGLPNDRFSAERPEGSISTLTIQRTEQRDSAMYRCASSLAGGRETQYFGPGTRLLVL.

The V gene is TRBV30, the J gene TRBJ1-3; D is ambiguous. This CDR3 region has 13 residues. Germline CDR1 GTSNPN, CDR2 SVGIG (reference sequence). Trimming cost V 5 bases and J 9 bases, with 17 bases left between them. This CDR3 reads CAWVPGGRGTIYF. The CDR3 bases are TGTGCCTGGGTCCCCGGCGGTCGGGGCACCATATATTTT.

This clone has a handful of counts. The V and J genes are TRBV6-1 and TRBJ1-4, with 7 bases that match TRBD1. The germline V gene encodes CDR1 MNHNS and CDR2 SASEGT. The ends lost 6 bases at V and 0 bases at J; junction bases unmatched: 4. The CDR3 length is 15 residues. The CDR3 reads CASRGQIATNEKLFF. Here the CDR3 DNA reads TGTGCCAGCAGGGGACAGATTGCAACTAATGAAAAACTGTTTTTT.

This clone was counted a single time. V usage is TRBV13 and J usage is TRBJ2-1; D is unclear. The ends were cut back, 1 base at V and 8 bases at J, with 12 bases in the middle. Germline CDR1 is PRHDT and CDR2 is FYEKMQ (reference sequence). The CDR3 loop spans 14 amino acids. This CDR3 reads CASSLVDRLDEQFF. CDR3 sequence (DNA): TGTGCCAGCAGCTTAGTCGATCGCTTAGATGAGCAGTTCTTC.

This chain joins TRBV30 and TRBJ2-1, with 8 bases identical to TRBD2. Germline trimming cut 8 bases from V and 6 bases from J; bases unmatched to any gene: 3. This CDR3 spans 11 amino acids. CDR1 GTSNPN and CDR2 SVGIG come from the germline V gene (reference sequence). The CDR3 region is CAGLAINEQFF. Written as DNA, the CDR3 is TGTGCCGGACTAGCTATCAATGAGCAGTTCTTC.

The CDR3 region is CASMNTEAFF. CDR3 bases: TGTGCCAGTATGAACACTGAAGCTTTCTTT. The rearrangement joins TRBV11-2 to TRBJ1-1; unclear D gene. Trimming took off 9 bases at V and 0 bases at J, with 2 bases between the two ends. The CDR3 is 10 amino acids. CDR1 and CDR2 from the germline V gene are SGHAT and FQNNGV.

The chain has TRBV30 and TRBJ1-2, with D uncertain. The germline V and J ends were trimmed by 1 base and 3 bases, with 18 bases remaining between them. The CDR3 is 16 residues long. The V gene's germline CDR1 is GTSNPN and CDR2 SVGIG (reference sequence). The CDR3 DNA is TGTGCCTGGAGTGGAGTACTCGAAGATATTTACTATGGCTACACCTTC. Translated, it gives CAWSGVLEDIYYGYTF.

V usage is TRBV4-1 and J usage is TRBJ2-3; TRBD2 agrees at 7 bases. Germline-derived CDR1 and CDR2 are MGHRA and YSYEKL. This CDR3 spans 13 amino acids. V gave up 2 bases and J gave up 5 bases; unmatched junction bases: 1. The CDR3 here is CASSQPGGDTQYF. DNA for the CDR3: TGCGCCAGCAGCCAACCGGGGGGAGATACGCAGTATTTT.

This clone was observed once. This chain uses TRBV30 with TRBJ1-3, with a tentative D call TRBD1 (5 bases). Germline CDR1 GTSNPN, CDR2 SVGIG (reference sequence). The CDR3 runs to 15 residues. The V end lost 0 bases, the J end lost 0 bases, and 9 bases lay between the germline ends. CDR3 sequence: CAWSVRQSSGNTIYF. The CDR3 DNA reads as TGTGCCTGGAGTGTCAGACAGAGCTCTGGAAACACCATATATTTT.

This chain uses TRBV30 with TRBJ2-3; 8 bases align to TRBD2. The length of the CDR3 is 15 residues. The ends lost 3 bases at V and 1 base at J; junction bases unmatched: 6. Germline V gives CDR1 GTSNPN, CDR2 SVGIG (reference sequence). The CDR3: CAWRGSGIRTDTQYF. In DNA, the CDR3 is TGTGCCTGGAGGGGTAGCGGGATACGCACAGATACGCAGTATTTT.

The chain couples TRBV4-1 to TRBJ1-2, with D perhaps matching TRBD1 (5 bases). Germline assignment: CDR1 MGHRA and CDR2 YSYEKL. V lost 4 bases, J lost 4 bases, and 19 bases lay in between. The CDR3 is 16 residues long. CDR3 in amino acids: CASSPSGGTAFYGYTF. The CDR3 coding sequence is TGCGCCAGCAGCCCTAGCGGGGGGACGGCCTTCTATGGCTACACCTTC.

The rearrangement joins TRBV4-2 to TRBJ2-5; the match to TRBD2 covers 10 bases. The CDR3 length is 17 residues. The V and J ends lost 5 bases and 4 bases, in that order; junction bases with no gene match: 13. CDR1 and CDR2 (germline): LGHNA, YNFKEQ. The CDR3 loop is CASSTLLGTSEGETQYF. CDR3 nucleotides: TGTGCCAGCAGCACGCTCCTCGGGACTAGCGAGGGAGAGACCCAGTACTTC.

Of note for this clone: A read error may produce the germline difference seen at one junction end. The chain is built from TRBV7-9 and TRBJ2-7; TRBD2 is a possible D gene (6 bases). Germline V gene lookup returns CDR1 SEHNR and CDR2 FQNEAQ (reference sequence). The CDR3 loop spans 15 amino acids. The CDR3 protein is CSSSSLRGATHEQYF. The DNA of the CDR3 is TGTTCCAGCAGCTCTTTGCGGGGAGCCACGCACGAGCAGTACTTC. The full variable domain, completed using reference TRBV7-9 and TRBJ2-7, is DTGVSQNPRHKITKRGQNVTFRCDPISEHNRLYWYRQTLGQGPEFLTYFQNEAQLEKSRLLSDRFSAERPKGSFSTLEIQRTEQGDSAMYLCSSSSLRGATHEQYFGPGTRLTVT.

The count of this clone is one. The chain couples TRBV7-6 to TRBJ2-3; possibly TRBD2 for D (5 bases). V was clipped by 6 bases and J by 1 base, with 20 bases between them. CDR3 size: 17 residues. Germline V lookup: CDR1 SGHVS, CDR2 FNYEAQ. As DNA, the CDR3 is TGTGCCAGCAGTCTAACTTCTTCGGGGAGTCGCACAGATACGCAGTATTTT. Translating gives CASSLTSSGSRTDTQYF. The full variable domain, its missing parts supplied by reference TRBV7-6 and TRBJ2-3, is GAGVSQSPRYKVTKRGQDVALRCDPISGHVSLYWYRQALGQGPEFLTYFNYEAQQDKSGLPNDRFSAERPEGSISTLTIQRTEQRDSAMYRCASSLTSSGSRTDTQYFGPGTRLTVL.

This chain links TRBV7-2 with TRBJ1-1; possibly TRBD1 for D (6 bases). This CDR3 comprises 12 residues. V lost 4 bases and J lost 11, with 14 bases in between. CDR1 and CDR2 from the germline V gene are SGHTA and FQGNSA. CDR3 DNA sequence: TGTGCCAGCAGCTACAGGGCGACAGACGCTTTCTTT. This codes for CASSYRATDAFF.

V gene TRBV5-4 combines with J gene TRBJ2-7; D is unclear. The V gene's germline CDR1 is SGHNT and CDR2 YYREEE (reference sequence). V was pared by 5 bases and J by 5 bases, with 17 bases between. The CDR3 is 14 residues long. The CDR3 loop reads CASRPSFSQDEQYF. CDR3 in DNA: TGTGCCAGCAGACCATCGTTTAGTCAAGACGAGCAGTACTTC.

This clone was seen a handful of times. The chain carries TRBV6-1 and TRBJ2-5; 8 nucleotides align to TRBD2. Germline V lookup: CDR1 MNHNS, CDR2 SASEGT. The V segment lost 7 bases and the J segment 1 base; nucleotides outside the gene matches: 5. The CDR3 length is 14 residues. The CDR3 region has the DNA TGTGCCAGCACCGCACTAGCGGCCCAAGAGACCCAGTACTTC. This encodes CASTALAAQETQYF.

V and J are TRBV6-5 and TRBJ2-3, with TRBD2 matching over 10 bases. Per the germline V gene, CDR1 is MNHEY and CDR2 is SVGAGI. The CDR3 sequence is 15 residues long. Trimming took 7 bases from V and 2 from J; bases not matched to a gene: 6. As DNA, the CDR3 is TGTGCCAGCACCGTAGCGGGAGGCTCCACAGATACGCAGTATTTT. Translation gives CASTVAGGSTDTQYF.

This clone was seen only once. The rearrangement links TRBV7-5 to TRBJ1-5; the D call of TRBD1 is as the table states it, not checked on the DNA. TRBV7-5 is shown as a pseudogene. The CDR3 has 16 residues. The CDR3 nucleotides are TGTGCCAGAAGCTCGGGATACAGGGTTGGGGATCAGCCCCAGCATTTT. Amino acids: CARSSGYRVGDQPQHF.